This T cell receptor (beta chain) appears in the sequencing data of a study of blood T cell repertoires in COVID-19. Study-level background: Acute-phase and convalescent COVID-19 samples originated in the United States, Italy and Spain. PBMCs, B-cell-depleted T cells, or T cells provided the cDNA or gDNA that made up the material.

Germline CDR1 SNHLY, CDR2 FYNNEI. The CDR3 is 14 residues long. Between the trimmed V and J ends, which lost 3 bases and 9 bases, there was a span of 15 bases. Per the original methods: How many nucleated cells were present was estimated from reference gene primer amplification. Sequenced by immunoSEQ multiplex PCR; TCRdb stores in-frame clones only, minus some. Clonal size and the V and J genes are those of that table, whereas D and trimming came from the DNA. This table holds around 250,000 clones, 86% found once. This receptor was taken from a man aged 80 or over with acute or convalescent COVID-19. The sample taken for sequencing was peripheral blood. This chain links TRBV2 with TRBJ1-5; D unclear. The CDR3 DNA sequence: TGTGCCAGCAGTGAGGCGGTTTCTACGGGGCCCCAGCATTTT. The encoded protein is CASSEAVSTGPQHF. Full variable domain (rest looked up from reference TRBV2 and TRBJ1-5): EPEVTQTPSHQVTQMGQEVILRCVPISNHLYFYWYRQILGQKVEFLVSFYNNEISEKSEIFDDQFSVERPDGSNFTLKIRSTKLEDSAMYFCASSEAVSTGPQHFGDGTRLSIL.